This T cell receptor beta chain is from a study of T cells expressing NK-cell markers. No DNA is given; TCRdb re-called the 5' RACE reads and lists each CDR3 protein once. The sample data list approximately 380,000 distinct CDR3 sequences. The material sequenced was blood T cells: a sorted CD56 or NKG2C T cell subset, CD4+ or CD8+ T cells, or bulk PBMC T cells (not recorded which). This sequence was found in a man between 18 and 69 years old in good health.

The CDR3 loop is CASRRIAGGRIGELFF. The chain recombines TRBV11-2 with TRBJ2-2; TCRdb gives TRBD2 as the D gene, but with no DNA this cannot be confirmed. CDR3 length equals 16 residues. Germline CDR1 SGHAT, CDR2 FQNNGV. The full variable domain, in which reference TRBV11-2 and TRBJ2-2 provide the parts outside the CDR3, is EAGVAQSPRYKIIEKRQSVAFWCNPISGHATLYWYQQILGQGPKLLIQFQNNGVVDDSQLPKDRFSAERLKGVDSTLKIQPAKLEDSAVYLCASRRIAGGRIGELFFGEGSRLTVL.